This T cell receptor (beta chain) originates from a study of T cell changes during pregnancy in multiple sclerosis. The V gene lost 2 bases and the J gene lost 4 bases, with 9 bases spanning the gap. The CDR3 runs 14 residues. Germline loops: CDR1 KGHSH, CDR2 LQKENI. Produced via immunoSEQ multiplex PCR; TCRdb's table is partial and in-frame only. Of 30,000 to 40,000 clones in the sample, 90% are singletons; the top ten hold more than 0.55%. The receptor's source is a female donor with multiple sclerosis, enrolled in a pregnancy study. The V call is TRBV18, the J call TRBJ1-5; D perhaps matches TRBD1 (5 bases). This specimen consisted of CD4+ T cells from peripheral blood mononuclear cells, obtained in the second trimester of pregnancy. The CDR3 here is CASSPDGTNQPQHF. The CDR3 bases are TGTGCCAGCTCACCAGACGGGACTAATCAGCCCCAGCATTTT. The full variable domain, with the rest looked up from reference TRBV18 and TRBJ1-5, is NAGVMQNPRHLVRRRGQEARLRCSPMKGHSHVYWYRQLPEEGLKFMVYLQKENIIDESGMPKERFSAEFPKEGPSILRIQQVVRGDSAAYFCASSPDGTNQPQHFGDGTRLSIL.